Given below is one T cell receptor beta chain in context. Its antigen is currently unknown. Unrecorded immune exposure was likely among donors, who were nominally healthy when sampled. The PCR was carried out with 60 Vbeta primers and 13 Jbeta primers. Sequenced by immunoSEQ multiplex PCR; TCRdb stores in-frame clones only, minus some. The repertoire holds 170,000 or so clones, roughly 79% seen once, with around 3.1% in the top ten. The data stem from a study of cytomegalovirus exposure and HLA in healthy donors. Study-level information: Drawn from HLA-typed donors, tens of millions of unique TCRs were held in an early data release. Study-wide points: In all likelihood, a cluster of highly shared sequence variants was a sequencing artifact.

The V end lost 4 bases, the J end lost 6 bases, and 17 bases lay between the germline ends. CDR1 and CDR2 from the germline V gene are SGHVS and FNYEAQ. This CDR3 is 15 amino acids long. This TCR was sampled from a woman in her forties or fifties in good health and CMV-seropositive. Sample: PBMCs. The chain uses TRBV7-6 and TRBJ2-3; tentatively, D is TRBD2 (6 bases). The DNA for the CDR3 is TGTGCCAGCAGCTCGTCAGGAGGGGCACGGGATACGCAGTATTTT. Residues: CASSSSGGARDTQYF.